The 2 T cell receptor beta chains presented below share a single source sample, sequenced in a study of T cell repertoires in cytomegalovirus infection. TCRdb re-called the reads through MiXCR, storing one row per CDR3 protein. The top ten hold 65% to 85% of the sample, which has around 58,000 distinct CDR3 sequences, 20% to 25% seen once. No antigens are known for them. Sample: CD8+ T cells from cultured PBMCs, taken from culture after CMV antigen stimulation. These receptor sequences come from a human donor in good health (CMV status not recorded). Some clones in this sample may be carry-over from other donors' samples.

The chain is built from TRBV20-1 and TRBJ1-1, with a tentative D call TRBD1 (6 bases). The V gene lost 0 bases and the J gene lost 4 bases, with 9 bases spanning the gap. The CDR3 totals 13 residues. Germline V CDR1 and CDR2: DFQATT, SNEGSKA (reference sequence). Written as DNA, the CDR3 is TGCAGTGCTAGAGATCTAGGGGGCACTGAAGCTTTCTTT. Residues: CSARDLGGTEAFF.

This clonotype was observed a few times. V and J are TRBV7-6 and TRBJ1-5; tentatively, D is TRBD1 (5 bases). V lost 0 bases, J lost 0 bases, and 15 bases lay in between. The CDR3 sequence is 18 residues long. The V gene's germline CDR1 is SGHVS and CDR2 FNYEAQ. The DNA for the CDR3 is TGTGCCAGCAGCTTAGCGGCCGGGGCTCCGTCTAGCAATCAGCCCCAGCATTTT. Amino acids: CASSLAAGAPSSNQPQHF.